This T cell receptor (beta chain) originates from a study of T cells in Graves' hyperthyroidism and ophthalmopathy. It was uncontrolled infection, other autoimmune disease, pregnancy or lactation that excluded patients. The diagnoses drew upon clinical symptoms, serum thyroxine and TRAb, thyroid ultrasound and orbital computed tomography. Researchers amplified the TCR beta CDR3 regions from RNA transcripts. The HTBI primer set was used in a first-round RT-PCR of the TCR CDR3. Via MiXCR, TCRdb re-called the multiplex PCR reads, giving one row per CDR3 protein. Of approximately 510,000 distinct CDR3 sequences in the sample, 46% were seen once. Study-level results: Ophthalmopathy was identified by the model a median about six months ahead of onset. Blood also contained most expanded thyroid clonotypes above 0.001.

For this clonotype: No antigen is known for it.

V shed 5 bases and J shed 6 bases, with 15 bases lying between them. CDR1 is SGHRS, CDR2 YFSETQ, per germline. This CDR3 has 13 amino acids. The source of this sequence is an adult woman with Graves' disease, either hyperthyroidism or ophthalmopathy (not recorded which). Sequencing used peripheral blood or thyroid tissue (not recorded which). The gene calls are TRBV5-1 and TRBJ2-7; the D is unclear. CDR3 DNA: TGCGCCAGCAGTGTGATGACTCCGTCCGAGCAGTACTTC. It specifies CASSVMTPSEQYF.